This passage covers 26 T cell receptor beta chains from one sample sequenced in a study of shared clonotypes between healthy human individuals. Generated by immunoSEQ multiplex PCR, the TCRdb table keeps only in-frame clones and is missing some. Found here are around 510,000 clones, roughly 95% of them singletons; the top ten hold about 0.067%. Sequencing was performed on naive CD4+ T cells sorted from blood. Subset indicated: CD45RA+ positively selected. These receptors all come from a woman aged 25 to 39 in good health.

V gene TRBV28 combines with J gene TRBJ2-7, with 8 bases fitting TRBD1. The CDR3 contains 15 residues. Trimming took 7 bases from V and 2 from J; bases not matched to a gene: 10. Germline assignment: CDR1 MDHEN and CDR2 SYDVKM. The CDR3 coding sequence is TGTGCCAGCATTCCTTTGGACAGGGACACCTACGAGCAGTACTTC. Its translation is CASIPLDRDTYEQYF.

The chain uses TRBV25-1 and TRBJ1-4; 7 positions agree with TRBD1. Germline lookup yields CDR1 MGHDK and CDR2 SYGVNS. After removal of 6 bases from V and 8 bases from J, the junction contained 6 bases not matched to a gene. There are 13 residues in the CDR3. The CDR3 coding sequence is TGTGCCAGCAGAGGACAGGCGAGCGAAAAACTGTTTTTT. Translation: CASRGQASEKLFF.

This clone was seen more than once but under ten times. The chain carries TRBV28 and TRBJ1-5; TRBD1 might be the D (6 bases). Germline CDR1 MDHEN, CDR2 SYDVKM. The CDR3 spans 14 residues. The germline V and J ends were trimmed by 6 bases and 6 bases, with 15 bases remaining between them. For the CDR3, the DNA is TGTGCCAGCAGGGCACAGGGTTTAGGTCAGCCCCAGCATTTT. This codes for CASRAQGLGQPQHF.

This clone was seen once. CDR3 bases: TGTGCCAGCACTTTCGGGGGTTGGGGTCAGCCCCAGCATTTT. It yields the protein CASTFGGWGQPQHF. The chain joins TRBV28 to TRBJ1-5; D is possibly TRBD1 (5 bases). V lost 7 bases and J lost 6, with 16 bases in between. Germline CDR1 and CDR2: MDHEN and SYDVKM. This CDR3 has 14 amino acids.

The chain couples TRBV28 to TRBJ1-1; no clear D. This CDR3 is built from 15 residues. The V and J ends lost 2 bases and 4 bases respectively, with 14 bases between them. The germline V gene encodes CDR1 MDHEN and CDR2 SYDVKM. The CDR3 region has the DNA TGTGCCAGCAGTTTAAATTCCGCAGGATCCACTGAAGCTTTCTTT. Translation gives CASSLNSAGSTEAFF.

The chain employs TRBV18 and TRBJ2-7; 8 nucleotides line up with TRBD2. V shed 1 base, J shed 7 bases, and the junction held 9 bases outside the gene matches. The CDR3 is made up of 15 amino acids. The germline V gene has CDR1 KGHSH and CDR2 LQKENI. The CDR3 sequence: CASSPLPGLGGEQYF. CDR3 nucleotide sequence: TGTGCCAGCTCACCACTACCGGGACTAGGAGGTGAGCAGTACTTC.

The chain is built from TRBV18 and TRBJ1-2, with D hard to call. The CDR3 has 14 amino acids. Germline CDR1 is KGHSH and CDR2 is LQKENI. V was trimmed by 0 bases and J by 5 bases, leaving 10 bases between them. The CDR3: CASSPPGRVYGYTF. In DNA, the CDR3 is TGTGCCAGCTCACCACCGGGCAGAGTGTATGGCTACACCTTC.

This sequence joins TRBV15 and TRBJ2-5, with a possible D match to TRBD2 (8 bases). Trimming pared 0 bases from V and 5 bases from J, leaving 16 bases between. Germline CDR1 LNHNV, CDR2 YYDKDF (reference sequence). The CDR3 is 16 residues long. CDR3 sequence (DNA): TGTGCCACCAGCAGAGAACCGGGACTAGGGGGCGAGACCCAGTACTTC. Translated: CATSREPGLGGETQYF.

J is TRBJ1-4 and V is TRBV29-1; D may be TRBD1 (6 bases). Germline CDR1 reads SQVTM; CDR2 reads ANQGSEA. V shed 4 bases and J shed 4 bases, with 10 bases lying between them. This CDR3 comprises 13 residues. DNA of the CDR3: TGCAGCGTTGTTAAACAGGGTAATGAAAAACTGTTTTTT. This sequence encodes CSVVKQGNEKLFF.

V usage is TRBV6-5 and J usage is TRBJ1-5; D gene unclear. The CDR3 has 14 residues. Germline V CDR1 and CDR2: MNHEY, SVGAGI. The V end lost 7 bases, the J end lost 2 bases, and 12 bases lay between the germline ends. The CDR3, as DNA: TGTGCCAGCACCTTGAGGTACGGCAATCAGCCCCAGCATTTT. Translation: CASTLRYGNQPQHF.

J is TRBJ2-2 and V is TRBV2; D not certain. Deletions cut 7 bases from V and 3 bases from J, with 6 bases between. CDR3 length: 12 amino acids. Germline CDR1 SNHLY, CDR2 FYNNEI. CDR3 in amino acids: CASTEDTGELFF. CDR3 coding DNA: TGTGCCAGCACCGAGGACACCGGGGAGCTGTTTTTT.

The chain uses TRBV6-5 and TRBJ2-2; 8 positions agree with TRBD1. The germline gives CDR1 MNHEY, CDR2 SVGAGI. V was clipped by 2 bases and J by 2 bases; unmatched bases: 1. The CDR3 has 15 residues. The CDR3 is CASSYDRGNTGELFF. The CDR3 DNA follows: TGTGCCAGCAGTTACGACAGGGGAAACACCGGGGAGCTGTTTTTT.

With regard to this clone: Within the sample, other DNA sequences also encode this same CDR3. The chain couples TRBV7-9 to TRBJ2-7; TRBD1 matches at 7 bases. Germline V gives CDR1 SEHNR, CDR2 FQNEAQ (reference sequence). This CDR3 contains 12 residues. The V segment lost 5 bases and the J segment 4 bases; nucleotides outside the gene matches: 2. The CDR3 nucleotides are TGTGCCAGCAGCCGACAGGGATACGAGCAGTACTTC. Protein sequence: CASSRQGYEQYF.

This chain connects TRBV10-3 to TRBJ1-1; tentative D call: TRBD1 (5 bases). V lost 4 bases, J lost 10 bases, and 13 bases lay in between. The CDR3 has 12 residues. Germline loops: CDR1 ENHRY, CDR2 SYGVKD. In DNA, the CDR3 is TGTGCCATCAGTGGGCAGGGAAGTAGAGCTTTCTTT. Translated, it gives CAISGQGSRAFF.

The V call is TRBV7-9, the J call TRBJ1-1; no reliable D call. Germline lookup yields CDR1 SEHNR and CDR2 FQNEAQ (reference sequence). Trimming shortened V by 2 bases and J by 5 bases, and 9 bases separated the two germline ends. This CDR3 is 13 amino acids long. The CDR3 DNA follows: TGTGCCAGCAGCTTAACTTCGGTTACTGAAGCTTTCTTT. Translation gives CASSLTSVTEAFF.

The chain has TRBV4-3 and TRBJ2-5; possibly TRBD2 for D (5 bases). The CDR3 sequence is 15 residues long. Trimming took 0 bases from V and 7 from J, leaving 15 bases between them. Germline lookup yields CDR1 LGHNA and CDR2 YSLEER. This CDR3 is CASSQDHTSAGTQYF. Written as DNA, the CDR3 is TGCGCCAGCAGCCAAGATCATACTTCCGCGGGGACCCAGTACTTC.

The V call is TRBV5-1, the J call TRBJ2-7, with D hard to call. Trimming removed 0 bases at V and 1 base at J, with 8 bases between. CDR1 SGHRS and CDR2 YFSETQ come from the germline V gene. The CDR3 has 14 amino acids. The CDR3 reads CASSLEGNSYEQYF. CDR3 coding DNA: TGCGCCAGCAGCTTGGAGGGAAATTCCTACGAGCAGTACTTC.

This clone was detected only once. V is TRBV27 and J is TRBJ2-3; the D gene is possibly TRBD1 (6 bases). With 7 bases removed from V and 2 bases from J, the gap between germline ends came to 19 bases. The CDR3 loop spans 16 amino acids. Germline CDR1 and CDR2: MNHEY and SMNVEV (reference sequence). CDR3 coding DNA: TGTGCCAGCACCAGTCCTGGGCAGGGGCACACAGATACGCAGTATTTT. This sequence encodes CASTSPGQGHTDTQYF.

This sequence joins TRBV27 and TRBJ2-7; 14 nucleotides agree with TRBD2. The V gene's germline CDR1 is MNHEY and CDR2 SMNVEV (reference sequence). This CDR3 has 17 amino acids. J gave up 0 bases and V 4 bases, and 5 bases lay outside the gene matches. The CDR3 here is CASSYRLAGGPSYEQYF. As DNA, the CDR3 is TGTGCCAGCAGTTACCGACTAGCGGGAGGGCCCTCCTACGAGCAGTACTTC.

The V gene is TRBV11-2, the J gene TRBJ2-7, with D perhaps assigned TRBD1 or TRBD2 (5 bases each). The CDR3 consists of 17 residues. The ends were cut back, 0 bases at V and 5 bases at J, with 20 bases in the middle. Per germline, CDR1 SGHAT and CDR2 FQNNGV. The DNA of the CDR3 is TGTGCCAGCAGCTTAGACGCTCGGGGCCCGGAGTCAGACGAGCAGTACTTC. Translated: CASSLDARGPESDEQYF.

This sequence joins TRBV23-1 and TRBJ2-7, with unresolved D. TRBV23-1 counts as an open reading frame of uncertain function. The CDR3 totals 16 residues. The V end was cut by 3 bases, the J end by 0 bases, with 15 bases between. CDR3 sequence: CASSQVLHLSSYEQYF. The CDR3 region has the DNA TGCGCCAGCAGTCAGGTATTACATTTGAGCTCCTACGAGCAGTACTTC.

The sample holds one count of this clone. The chain recombines TRBV2 with TRBJ1-1, with TRBD1 matching 8 bases. Losses at the gene ends were 6 bases for V and 2 bases for J; bases not matched to a gene: 17. Germline CDR1 SNHLY, CDR2 FYNNEI. CDR3 length: 18 amino acids. The CDR3 loop reads CASSRVMLGDRGNTEAFF. The CDR3 DNA reads as TGTGCCAGCAGCCGAGTGATGCTTGGCGACAGGGGAAACACTGAAGCTTTCTTT.

This chain links TRBV7-2 with TRBJ2-1; 12 nucleotides align to TRBD2. Germline V gene lookup returns CDR1 SGHTA and CDR2 FQGNSA. V gave up 2 bases and J gave up 10 bases; unmatched junction bases: 3. CDR3 length equals 14 residues. The CDR3 region has the DNA TGTGCCAGCAGCTTAAGACTAGCGGGAGAGGAGCAGTTCTTC. It yields the protein CASSLRLAGEEQFF.

The gene calls are TRBV7-8 and TRBJ2-7; tentatively, D is TRBD2 (5 bases). The CDR3 spans 15 residues. V lost 5 bases and J 1 base, leaving 15 bases between the germline ends. CDR1 is SGHVS, CDR2 FQNEAQ, per germline. In DNA form, the CDR3 reads TGTGCCAGCAGCACAAGTGACTATTTTTCCTACGAGCAGTACTTC. Amino acid sequence: CASSTSDYFSYEQYF.

The CDR3 coding sequence is TGTGCCAGCTCTGGGACAGGGCCTCACAATGAGCAGTTCTTC. It encodes CASSGTGPHNEQFF. The chain is built from TRBV6-5 and TRBJ2-1; TRBD1 matches at 9 bases. The germline CDR1 and CDR2 sequences are MNHEY and SVGAGI. Trimming took 8 bases from V and 5 from J; bases not matched to a gene: 7. The CDR3 sequence is 14 residues long.

V gene TRBV5-4 combines with J gene TRBJ1-2, with 9 bases aligning to TRBD1. Germline lookup yields CDR1 SGHNT and CDR2 YYREEE (reference sequence). V lost 4 bases to trimming and J lost 5 bases; unmatched junction nucleotides: 6. This CDR3 has 14 residues. CDR3 sequence reads: CASSKTGGNYGYTF. The CDR3 DNA follows: TGTGCCAGCAGCAAAACAGGGGGCAATTATGGCTACACCTTC.